What follows are 18 T cell receptor beta chains derived from one specimen sequenced in a study of blood T cell repertoires in COVID-19 (TCRdb year 2020). Library generation was performed with the immunoSEQ multiplex PCR assay. What TCRdb holds here is the immuneACCESS table cut down to in-frame rearrangements. Part of the clones is not present; checked against another copy, under half of the missing clones reflect an unresolved V gene, and the others are unexplained. Recorded for this sample are some 190,000 clones; approximately 87% of them occurred a single time. Approximately 18% of the sample is in the top ten clones. The sample consisted of peripheral blood. These TCRs come from a person aged 70 to 85 with COVID-19, enrolled during active disease.

The V gene is TRBV30, the J gene TRBJ2-7; D possibly corresponds to TRBD1 (5 bases). The CDR3 sequence is 14 residues long. With 0 bases removed from V and 4 bases from J, the gap between germline ends came to 13 bases. Germline values: CDR1 GTSNPN, CDR2 SVGIG (reference sequence). The CDR3 here is CAWSVPRTPYEQYF. In DNA form, the CDR3 reads TGTGCCTGGAGTGTACCGAGGACACCTTACGAGCAGTACTTC.

The genes are TRBV5-1 and TRBJ1-2; no firm D call. The CDR3 contains 14 residues. The ends were cut back, 3 bases at V and 4 bases at J, with 13 bases in the middle. Germline V gene lookup returns CDR1 SGHRS and CDR2 YFSETQ. CDR3 nucleotides: TGCGCCAGCAGCTGGGCACACTCTACCTATGGCTACACCTTC. Encoded protein: CASSWAHSTYGYTF. The variable domain in full, with the rest retrieved from reference TRBV5-1 and TRBJ1-2, is KAGVTQTPRYLIKTRGQQVTLSCSPISGHRSVSWYQQTPGQGLQFLFEYFSETQRNKGNFPGRFSGRQFSNSRSEMNVSTLELGDSALYLCASSWAHSTYGYTFGSGTRLTVV.

The chain recombines TRBV4-1 with TRBJ1-3, with D tentatively TRBD1 (6 bases). V was clipped by 4 bases and J by 0 bases, with 10 bases between them. This CDR3 is built from 15 residues. CDR1 is MGHRA and CDR2 is YSYEKL in the germline V gene. The DNA of the CDR3 is TGCGCCAGCAGCCTAGACAGGAACTCTGGAAACACCATATATTTT. Translation gives CASSLDRNSGNTIYF.

This chain connects TRBV19 to TRBJ1-1; perhaps TRBD1 as D (5 bases). Per the germline V gene, CDR1 is LNHDA and CDR2 is SQIVND (reference sequence). The CDR3 runs to 11 residues. V was clipped by 9 bases and J by 5 bases, with 10 bases between them. CDR3 region: CASSQGTEAFF. The CDR3 bases are TGTGCCAGCAGCCAGGGAACTGAAGCTTTCTTT.

The J gene is TRBJ2-5, the V gene TRBV9; TRBD2 might be the D (7 bases). This CDR3 has 16 amino acids. The germline CDR1 and CDR2 sequences are SGDLS and YYNGEE. The V and J ends lost 0 bases and 4 bases respectively, with 16 bases between them. CDR3 coding DNA: TGTGCCAGCAGCGTAGCTCCGGGGGGCATCTCAGAGACCCAGTACTTC. Its protein product is CASSVAPGGISETQYF.

The CDR3 loop reads CASSHDRGRLTGNQPQHF. CDR3 in DNA: TGTGCCAGCAGTCATGACAGGGGAAGGTTAACCGGCAATCAGCCCCAGCATTTT. The rearrangement joins TRBV6-6 to TRBJ1-5; 8 bases line up with TRBD1. Unmatched junction bases numbered 14, after V lost 5 bases and J lost 2 bases. The CDR3 consists of 18 residues. In germline, CDR1 is MNHNY, CDR2 SVGAGI (reference sequence).

The chain combines TRBV19 with TRBJ2-1; D is perhaps TRBD2 (6 bases). This CDR3 has 12 amino acids. Deletions cut 6 bases from V and 7 bases from J, with 10 bases between. Germline assignment: CDR1 LNHDA and CDR2 SQIVND (reference sequence). The CDR3 nucleotides are TGTGCCAGTAGCGGGAGTTTTAATGAGCAGTTCTTC. Residues: CASSGSFNEQFF.

V gene TRBV6-2 or TRBV6-3 combines with J gene TRBJ2-2; perhaps TRBD2 as D (5 bases). The CDR3 contains 15 residues. The V gene lost 5 bases and the J gene lost 0 bases, with 10 bases spanning the gap. Germline V lookup: CDR1 MNHEY, CDR2 SVGEGT. CDR3 nucleotides: TGTGCCAGCAGTCGGTCGACTACGAACACCGGGGAGCTGTTTTTT. Its protein product is CASSRSTTNTGELFF.

The rearrangement uses TRBV28 and TRBJ2-1, with D perhaps TRBD1 (6 bases). V was clipped by 5 bases and J by 10 bases, with 27 bases between them. The CDR3 spans 17 residues. CDR1 and CDR2 (germline): MDHEN, SYDVKM. CDR3 nucleotides: TGTGCCAGCAGTAGACCCAGGGGTAAGGACCCTGGCGGGGAGCAGTTCTTC. Its protein product is CASSRPRGKDPGGEQFF.

The CDR3 spells CASVGASYEQYF. CDR3 in DNA: TGTGCCAGCGTAGGGGCATCCTACGAGCAGTACTTC. The chain joins TRBV11-2 to TRBJ2-7; tentative D call: TRBD1 (5 bases). Looked up from germline, CDR1 is SGHAT and CDR2 is FQNNGV. This CDR3 contains 12 residues. Deletions cut 8 bases from V and 1 base from J, with 9 bases between.

This rearrangement joins TRBV3-1 (or the pseudogene TRBV3-2) to TRBJ2-7; weak D call: TRBD2 (6 bases). V dropped 2 bases and J dropped 0 bases, with 14 bases sitting between them. The CDR3 length is 16 residues. Germline CDR1 LGHDT, CDR2 YNNKEL (reference sequence). The CDR3 region is CASSQRPGGDSYEQYF. CDR3 in DNA: TGTGCCAGCAGCCAAAGGCCGGGCGGGGACTCCTACGAGCAGTACTTC.

The chain has TRBV19 and TRBJ1-4; TRBD1 might be the D (6 bases). CDR3 length: 14 residues. Germline CDR1 LNHDA, CDR2 SQIVND (reference sequence). Trimming removed 7 bases from V and 4 bases from J, with 13 bases in between. CDR3 DNA sequence: TGTGCCAGTACCGGACAGAGGGGTAATGAAAAACTGTTTTTT. Protein sequence: CASTGQRGNEKLFF.

The chain joins TRBV5-1 to TRBJ1-4; 8 nucleotides match TRBD1. J lost 4 bases, V lost 4 bases, and 3 bases had no gene match. CDR1 and CDR2 from the germline V gene are SGHRS and YFSETQ. This CDR3 is built from 14 residues. CDR3 sequence (DNA): TGCGCCAGCAGCGACAGGGGAAATAATGAAAAACTGTTTTTT. It yields the protein CASSDRGNNEKLFF. The full variable domain, its missing parts supplied by reference TRBV5-1 and TRBJ1-4, is KAGVTQTPRYLIKTRGQQVTLSCSPISGHRSVSWYQQTPGQGLQFLFEYFSETQRNKGNFPGRFSGRQFSNSRSEMNVSTLELGDSALYLCASSDRGNNEKLFFGSGTQLSVL.

The rearrangement joins TRBV6-5 to TRBJ2-5; D is possibly TRBD2 (5 bases). The CDR3 has 13 residues. Germline values: CDR1 MNHEY, CDR2 SVGAGI. Trimming cost V 6 bases and J 1 base, with 9 bases left between them. The CDR3: CASSRRIQETQYF. In DNA form, the CDR3 reads TGTGCCAGCAGCCGGAGGATCCAAGAGACCCAGTACTTC.

The gene calls are TRBV19 and TRBJ1-5, with 12 bases fitting TRBD1. The CDR3 has 15 residues. The V segment lost 9 bases and the J segment 5 bases; nucleotides outside the gene matches: 8. Germline V gene sequence: CDR1 LNHDA, CDR2 SQIVND (reference sequence). The CDR3 DNA reads as TGTGCCAGCACACCGGGACAGGGGGCATATCAGCCCCAGCATTTT. Protein product: CASTPGQGAYQPQHF. Full variable domain (missing parts from reference TRBV19 and TRBJ1-5): DGGITQSPKYLFRKEGQNVTLSCEQNLNHDAMYWYRQDPGQGLRLIYYSQIVNDFQKGDIAEGYSVSREKKESFPLTVTSAQKNPTAFYLCASTPGQGAYQPQHFGDGTRLSIL.

The J gene is TRBJ2-5, the V gene TRBV5-4; TRBD2 is a possible D gene (7 bases). CDR3 length equals 15 residues. The ends were cut back, 1 base at V and 1 base at J, with 11 bases in the middle. Per germline, CDR1 SGHNT and CDR2 YYREEE (reference sequence). CDR3 sequence (DNA): TGTGCCAGCAGCTTGTCGGCGGGGGCCCAAGAGACCCAGTACTTC. Encoded protein: CASSLSAGAQETQYF. The full variable domain, its missing parts supplied by reference TRBV5-4 and TRBJ2-5, is ETGVTQSPTHLIKTRGQQVTLRCSSQSGHNTVSWYQQALGQGPQFIFQYYREEENGRGNFPPRFSGLQFPNYSSELNVNALELDDSALYLCASSLSAGAQETQYFGPGTRLLVL.

The rearrangement links TRBV7-2 to TRBJ1-5, with D perhaps TRBD1 (5 bases). The CDR3 contains 16 residues. V lost 4 bases and J lost 4, with 17 bases in between. Germline V gives CDR1 SGHTA, CDR2 FQGNSA. CDR3: CASSWAGSSLNQPQHF. DNA of the CDR3: TGTGCCAGCAGCTGGGCAGGGTCATCGTTAAATCAGCCCCAGCATTTT.

This rearrangement joins TRBV6-5 to TRBJ1-1; a possible D gene is TRBD1 (5 bases). The CDR3 contains 14 residues. Trimming removed 8 bases at V and 3 bases at J, with 16 bases between. In germline, CDR1 is MNHEY, CDR2 SVGAGI. Here the CDR3 reads CASALGGFYTEAFF. The CDR3 nucleotides are TGTGCCAGCGCCCTGGGGGGATTTTACACTGAAGCTTTCTTT.